What follows is one T cell receptor (beta chain) and its context. The germline V gene has CDR1 SNHLY and CDR2 FYNNEI. The CDR3 contains 13 residues. V was clipped by 11 bases and J by 8 bases; unmatched bases: 10. The data belong to a study of blood T cell repertoires in COVID-19. Sequenced by immunoSEQ multiplex PCR; TCRdb stores in-frame clones only, minus some. Of fewer than 250,000 clones listed, around four fifths are singletons. The receptor was isolated from a man aged 55 to 69 with COVID-19, enrolled during active disease. The chain links TRBV2 to TRBJ1-4; the match to TRBD1 covers 8 bases. Sequences were obtained from peripheral blood. CDR3 sequence (DNA): TGTGCCTCCCAAGGACAGGGTCGGGAAAAACTGTTTTTT. Its translation: CASQGQGREKLFF. Full variable domain (missing parts from reference TRBV2 and TRBJ1-4): EPEVTQTPSHQVTQMGQEVILRCVPISNHLYFYWYRQILGQKVEFLVSFYNNEISEKSEIFDDQFSVERPDGSNFTLKIRSTKLEDSAMYFCASQGQGREKLFFGSGTQLSVL.